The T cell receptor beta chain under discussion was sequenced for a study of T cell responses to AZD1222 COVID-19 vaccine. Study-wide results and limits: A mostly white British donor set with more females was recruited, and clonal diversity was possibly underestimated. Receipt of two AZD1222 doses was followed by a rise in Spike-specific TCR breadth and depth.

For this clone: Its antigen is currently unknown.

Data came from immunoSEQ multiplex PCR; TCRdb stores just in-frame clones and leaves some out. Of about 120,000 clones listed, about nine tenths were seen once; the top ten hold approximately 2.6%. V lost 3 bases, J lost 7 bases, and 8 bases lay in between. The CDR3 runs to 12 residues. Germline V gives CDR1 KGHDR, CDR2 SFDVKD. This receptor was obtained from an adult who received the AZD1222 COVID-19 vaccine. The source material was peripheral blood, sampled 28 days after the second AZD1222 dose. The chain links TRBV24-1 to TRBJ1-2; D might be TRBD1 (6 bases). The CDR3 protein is CATSDGGAGYTF. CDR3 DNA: TGTGCCACCAGTGATGGGGGGGCTGGCTACACCTTC.